This T cell receptor (beta chain) was sequenced during a study of T cell changes during pregnancy in multiple sclerosis. Only in-frame clones appear in the TCRdb table, and some are missing; sequencing was by immunoSEQ multiplex PCR. The data hold some 37,000 clones, with around nine tenths observed a single time. Germline-derived CDR1 and CDR2 are SGHTA and FQGNSA. V was pared by 1 base and J by 3 bases, with 19 bases between. This CDR3 comprises 17 residues. Only one count was recorded for this clone. The sample was CD4+ T cells from peripheral blood mononuclear cells, taken before pregnancy. The receptor was derived from a female donor with multiple sclerosis, enrolled in a pregnancy study. V is TRBV7-2 and J is TRBJ2-7, with a tentative D call TRBD2 (7 bases). For the CDR3, the DNA is TGTGCCAGCAGCTTAGGGGGGAGGGGGTTACTGAACTACGAGCAGTACTTC. This encodes CASSLGGRGLLNYEQYF.